This T cell receptor (beta chain) was retrieved from a study of cytomegalovirus exposure and HLA in healthy donors. Study in general: Assignment to the Caucasian-associated ancestry cluster applied to roughly 80% of the approximately 370 genotyped donors.

V lost 6 bases to trimming and J lost 6 bases; unmatched junction nucleotides: 5. This CDR3 spans 14 amino acids. Germline CDR1 MNHEY, CDR2 SMNVEV (reference sequence). The PCR ran on 60 Vbeta and 13 Jbeta primers. Method: immunoSEQ multiplex PCR; TCRdb's copy keeps in-frame clones and lacks some. The data hold 80,000 to 100,000 clones, with approximately 70% observed a single time. Concerning this clone: What it binds is not known.

General study results and limits: Prediction of most subjects' HLA-A and HLA-B alleles by TCR beta sequences was reportedly accurate.

The sequencing sample was made of PBMCs. The chain uses TRBV27 and TRBJ1-6, with TRBD1 matching over 7 bases. The TCR originated in a man aged 45-65 years in good health and CMV-seronegative. The CDR3 coding sequence is TGTGCCAGCAGCAAAGGGACAGCTAATTCACCCCTCCACTTT. It is translated as CASSKGTANSPLHF.